Listed below are T cell receptor beta chains from one sample, sequenced in a study of T-cell memory formation after mild COVID-19. TCRdb called the 5' RACE reads again in MiXCR, with one record for every CDR3 protein. This sample has about 290,000 distinct CDR3 sequences, with about 16% found just once. Material: PBMCs or a T cell subset sorted from them (not recorded which). These receptors were obtained from a young man who had mild COVID-19 (a few samples of this study predate the infection). Cell type and time point are not known. The CDR3 runs from the conserved cysteine through the conserved F or W.

v_call: TRBV15; cdr3_aa: CATSRDGSSGANVLTF
v_call: TRBV5-1; cdr3_aa: CASSLQGVADTQYF
v_call: TRBV27; cdr3_aa: CASSYQLNTEAFF
v_call: TRBV7-9; cdr3_aa: CASSLGWQGRDEQFF
v_call: TRBV7-9; cdr3_aa: CASSFGQGVNGYTF
v_call: TRBV5-6; cdr3_aa: CASSLRATDTQYF
v_call: TRBV29-1; cdr3_aa: CSVAGENEKLFF
v_call: TRBV4-3; cdr3_aa: CASSQGGQNTIYF
v_call: TRBV20-1; cdr3_aa: CSARYYGYTF
v_call: TRBV7-9; cdr3_aa: CASRKNRDGDTGELFF
v_call: TRBV9; cdr3_aa: CASSDQAGGYHEQFF
v_call: TRBV6-2/TRBV6-3; cdr3_aa: CASSYEDRDYGYTF
v_call: TRBV12-3/TRBV12-4; cdr3_aa: CASSLWVRLPSSYNSPLHF
v_call: TRBV6-5; cdr3_aa: CASSYSVGDTQYF
v_call: TRBV30; cdr3_aa: CAWTLGQSNYEQYF
v_call: TRBV3-1; cdr3_aa: CASSQIGGAQETQYF
v_call: TRBV5-6; cdr3_aa: CASSWGGHLAGELFF
v_call: TRBV12-3/TRBV12-4; cdr3_aa: CASSFRGPGDTQYF
v_call: TRBV4-1; cdr3_aa: CASSHLTSGGETQYF
v_call: TRBV6-2/TRBV6-3; cdr3_aa: CASSYAQGTGELFF
v_call: TRBV28; cdr3_aa: CASSPLGGLAGSDEQFF
v_call: TRBV5-1; cdr3_aa: CASSMGLAGEGYNEQFF
v_call: TRBV5-1; cdr3_aa: CASSLAGGTYEQYF
v_call: TRBV7-6; cdr3_aa: CASSPGQGPYEQYF
v_call: TRBV7-2; cdr3_aa: CASSLASLAGSLKETQYF
v_call: TRBV7-2; cdr3_aa: CASSLWSGKETQYF
v_call: TRBV15; cdr3_aa: CATSRGEKGSNYGYTF
v_call: TRBV29-1; cdr3_aa: CSVGKGQGNNYGYTF
v_call: TRBV20-1; cdr3_aa: CSARGIGRSNQPQHF
v_call: TRBV9; cdr3_aa: CASSAGPLTGEQYF
v_call: TRBV7-2; cdr3_aa: CASRHTTSGGSTYNEQFF
v_call: TRBV11-2; cdr3_aa: CASSPRTGAYNEQFF
v_call: TRBV10-3; cdr3_aa: CATKQGFDEKLFF
v_call: TRBV7-9; cdr3_aa: CASSFDLAGADTQYF
v_call: TRBV20-1; cdr3_aa: CSAPAWGQGAKETQYF
v_call: TRBV4-3; cdr3_aa: CASSLRQIGTDTQYF
v_call: TRBV10-3; cdr3_aa: CAISGTPRDTEAFF
v_call: TRBV10-3; cdr3_aa: CAIHGGQGMPNVLTF
v_call: TRBV9; cdr3_aa: CASSAPRDLNSPLHF
v_call: TRBV6-5; cdr3_aa: CASSSGQGASPLHF
v_call: TRBV7-9; cdr3_aa: CASSSPTSGGAYNEQFF
v_call: TRBV7-6; cdr3_aa: CASSHTGGGDTQYF
v_call: TRBV30; cdr3_aa: CAWIGQVIYGYTF
v_call: TRBV28; cdr3_aa: CASTPPGRDTQYF
v_call: TRBV7-8; cdr3_aa: CASSLGQGSGANVLTF
v_call: TRBV7-2; cdr3_aa: CASSLAWGDLSGYTF
v_call: TRBV20-1; cdr3_aa: CSARVTSGGYTF
v_call: TRBV6-5; cdr3_aa: CASSYYGGHYDTGELFF
v_call: TRBV30; cdr3_aa: CAWSLTGGKNIQYF
v_call: TRBV25-1; cdr3_aa: CASTAGSDVYGYTF
v_call: TRBV4-3; cdr3_aa: CASSQDSGVPQAAQYF
v_call: TRBV7-8; cdr3_aa: CASSSQGAGSEQYF
v_call: TRBV3-2; cdr3_aa: CASSQDHMGLTGELFF
v_call: TRBV6-2/TRBV6-3; cdr3_aa: CASNRPSRASTDTQYF
v_call: TRBV23-1; cdr3_aa: CASILLDWQFF
v_call: TRBV6-5; cdr3_aa: CASSYVAAPQETQYF
v_call: TRBV2; cdr3_aa: CASSEAAYGYTF